This T cell receptor beta chain appears in the sequencing data of a study of T cells in Graves' hyperthyroidism and ophthalmopathy (dated by TCRdb to the late 2010s). Turning to the overall study: Peripheral blood samples were taken at the time of initial diagnosis, prior to any treatment. To identify distinguishing TCR V-J signatures, a discovery cohort of 95 to 100 patients was used, comprising 43 with Graves' ophthalmopathy and around 57 with stable Graves' hyperthyroidism. An independent validation cohort of some 18 hyperthyroidism patients and some 15 patients who later progressed to ophthalmopathy tested prospective prediction of ophthalmopathy. The 90 to 100 discovery patients were randomly divided into training and test sets at a 7:3 ratio. In addition, the study compared T-cell repertoires in thyroid tissue and in blood from several Graves' hyperthyroidism patients. After sampling, hyperthyroidism patients received methimazole starting at 30 mg daily, and ophthalmopathy patients received high-dose intravenous methylprednisolone. According to the paper, TCR Vbeta CDR3 sequencing was carried out on about 140 peripheral blood samples, which came from around 43 ophthalmopathy, about 75 hyperthyroidism and some 17 progressor patients. The full study reports these points: During validation, the model predicted progression to ophthalmopathy a median of roughly 7.1 months ahead of onset, with roughly 65% sensitivity and less than 85% specificity. Sample size was not statistically predetermined, and blinding of investigators to group allocation was not performed. A 13 V-J signature model separated ophthalmopathy from stable hyperthyroidism, with roughly 88% sensitivity and just under 84% specificity in cross-validation and 80%/75% in testing. Most expanded thyroid clonotypes (frequency above 0.001) were also found in blood, which suggests that blood repertoires may mirror thyroid immune responses.

TCR beta CDR3 regions were amplified from RNA transcripts. The first round of RT-PCR for the TCR CDR3 was performed with the HTBI primer set and the Qiagen OneStep RT-PCR kit. A second multiplex PCR round built the libraries, followed by size selection and purification. Libraries were sequenced paired-end with 100 bp reads on an Illumina HiSeq2000. In the paper's pipeline: Raw data were processed with SOAPnuke, discarding reads with adapters, uncalled bases, mean Phred below 15, or no exact constant-primer or identifier match. High-quality paired reads were merged with COPE v1.2.5, and unique nucleotide sequences were defined as clonotypes. MiTCR v1.1 was used to align the clonotypes against IMGT TRBV, TRBD and TRBJ reference segments. The analysis included only V-J combinations with a frequency above 0.0001, which together covered about 99% of the repertoires. A TCS score was defined as the ratio of F50 (clonal expansion) to E x V (chaos), with BLOSUM62-based TCRdist applied between CDR3 peptides within each V-J. Welch's t-statistics and random forest reduced 500 to 650 V-J features to 13, which were used in a naive Bayes classifier (R e1071). TCRdb trimmed public reads at Q25 via fastp, called clones via MiXCR and kept in-frame beta chains. A single entry per CDR3 protein holds the most common genes and DNA from its merged rows. The authors' filters were not applied to this entry. Within this sample are approximately 600,000 distinct CDR3 sequences, with approximately 15% of them counted one time only. The ten largest clones capture almost 6% of the sample.

Reading from cysteine to phenylalanine, the CDR3 counts 14 amino acids. Solely the CDR3 DNA is kept, with 42 bases framed from the first base. According to the germline V gene, CDR1 reads SQVTM and CDR2 reads ANQGSEA. Comments on this clonotype: Its binding antigen is unknown. This may arise from a read error, as a much more abundant clone is one base away.

Hyperthyroidism patients were newly diagnosed, had a disease duration of under 2 months, and were aged 18 to 65 years. The study excluded patients with uncontrolled infections, other autoimmune diseases, pregnancy or lactation. Diagnoses relied on clinical symptoms, serum thyroxine and TRAb, thyroid ultrasound and orbital computed tomography. Blood from progressor patients was drawn when they were first diagnosed with hyperthyroidism, before any ophthalmopathy symptoms appeared. Ficoll-Paque density gradient centrifugation was used to isolate PBMCs from 10 ml of fresh peripheral blood. Progressor patients were defined as those initially diagnosed with Graves' hyperthyroidism in whom ophthalmopathy developed during follow-up. Total RNA was extracted using Trizol reagent, and RNA quality was assessed on an Agilent 2100 Bioanalyzer.

This receptor chain uses TRBV29-1 and TRBJ2-7, with the identity of the D gene unclear. The DNA end favors TRBJ2-1, so the J call may be wrong. Material: blood. The TCR originated in a woman in her 30s with Graves' hyperthyroidism that later progressed to Graves' ophthalmopathy. The CDR3 reads CSVERSGGGYEQFF. The DNA sequence reads TGCAGCGTTGAGCGATCGGGTGGCGGCTACGAGCAGTTCTTC.